This TCR beta chain stems from a study of T cell responses to AZD1222 COVID-19 vaccine. The repertoire was sequenced with immunoSEQ multiplex PCR; TCRdb's copy has only in-frame clones and lacks some. The data contain about 100,000 clones, about 86% of them singletons. This TCR was sampled from an adult in good health. The sequencing used peripheral blood, collected on day 0 of AZD1222 vaccination.

Here the CDR3 reads CASSTDLLIGQYF. The CDR3 region has the DNA TGTGCCAGTAGTACCGACCTCTTGATCGGGCAGTACTTC. The rearrangement links TRBV19 to TRBJ2-7, with D unclear. The germline gives CDR1 LNHDA, CDR2 SQIVND (reference sequence). The CDR3 is made up of 13 amino acids. Trimming took off 4 bases at V and 9 bases at J, with 16 bases between the two ends.